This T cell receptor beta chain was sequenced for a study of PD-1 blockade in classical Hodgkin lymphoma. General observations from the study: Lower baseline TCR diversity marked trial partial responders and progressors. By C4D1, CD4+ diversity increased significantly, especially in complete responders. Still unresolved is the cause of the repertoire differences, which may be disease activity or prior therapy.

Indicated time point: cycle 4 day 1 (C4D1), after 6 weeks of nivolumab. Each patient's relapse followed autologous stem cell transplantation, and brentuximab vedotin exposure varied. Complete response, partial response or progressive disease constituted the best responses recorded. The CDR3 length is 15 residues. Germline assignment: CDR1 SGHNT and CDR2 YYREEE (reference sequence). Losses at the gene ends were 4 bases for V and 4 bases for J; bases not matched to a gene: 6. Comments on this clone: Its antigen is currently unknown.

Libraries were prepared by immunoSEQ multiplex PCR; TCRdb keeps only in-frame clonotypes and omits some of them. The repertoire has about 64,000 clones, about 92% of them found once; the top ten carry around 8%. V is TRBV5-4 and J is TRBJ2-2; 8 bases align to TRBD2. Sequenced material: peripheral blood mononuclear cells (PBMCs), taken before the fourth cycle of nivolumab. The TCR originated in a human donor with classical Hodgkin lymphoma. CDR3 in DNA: TGTGCCAGCAGCAAGGGACTAGACTTCACCGGGGAGCTGTTTTTT. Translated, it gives CASSKGLDFTGELFF. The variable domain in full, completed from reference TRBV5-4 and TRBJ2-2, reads ETGVTQSPTHLIKTRGQQVTLRCSSQSGHNTVSWYQQALGQGPQFIFQYYREEENGRGNFPPRFSGLQFPNYSSELNVNALELDDSALYLCASSKGLDFTGELFFGEGSRLTVL.